The clone carrying this T cell receptor (beta chain) was found once. CDR1 is SGHTA, CDR2 FQGNSA, per germline. V was cut by 6 bases and J by 0 bases, with 11 bases left in between. This CDR3 comprises 14 residues. This table comes from immunoSEQ multiplex PCR, and its TCRdb copy is limited to in-frame clones, with some not included. The profile covers about 100,000 clones, with almost 80% appearing a single time and 9% to 14% taken by the ten largest. This entry is derived from a study of blood T cell repertoires in COVID-19. Across the whole study: Sites in the United States, Italy and Spain provided acute and convalescent COVID-19 samples. The cDNA or gDNA used as material had been derived from T cells, B-cell-depleted T cells, or PBMCs.

The V call is TRBV7-2, the J call TRBJ1-1, with D possibly being TRBD1 (5 bases). Sequencing input: peripheral blood. The TCR comes from a woman in her 70s with acute or convalescent COVID-19. This CDR3 reads CASRGGLLNTEAFF. The CDR3 DNA sequence: TGTGCCAGCAGGGGGGGGTTGCTGAACACTGAAGCTTTCTTT.